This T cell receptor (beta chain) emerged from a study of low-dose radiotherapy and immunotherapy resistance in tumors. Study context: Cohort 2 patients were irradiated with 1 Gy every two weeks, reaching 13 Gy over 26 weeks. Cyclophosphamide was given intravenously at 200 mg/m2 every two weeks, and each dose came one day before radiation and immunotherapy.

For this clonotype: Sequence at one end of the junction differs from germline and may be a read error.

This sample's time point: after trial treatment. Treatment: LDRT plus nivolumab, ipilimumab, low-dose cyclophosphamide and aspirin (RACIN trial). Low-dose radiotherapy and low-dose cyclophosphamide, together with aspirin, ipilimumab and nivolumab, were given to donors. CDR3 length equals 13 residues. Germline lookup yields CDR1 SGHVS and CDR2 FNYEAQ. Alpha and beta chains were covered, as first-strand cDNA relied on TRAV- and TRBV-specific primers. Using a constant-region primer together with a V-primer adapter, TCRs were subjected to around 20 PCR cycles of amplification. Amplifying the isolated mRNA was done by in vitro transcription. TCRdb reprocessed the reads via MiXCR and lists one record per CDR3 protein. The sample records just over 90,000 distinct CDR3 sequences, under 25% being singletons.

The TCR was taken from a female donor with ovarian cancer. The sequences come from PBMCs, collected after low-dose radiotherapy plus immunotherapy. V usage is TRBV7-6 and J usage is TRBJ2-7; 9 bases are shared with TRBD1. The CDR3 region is CASSSGTGYEQYF. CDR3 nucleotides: TGTGCTAGCAGTTCCGGGACAGGGTACGAGCAGTACTTC. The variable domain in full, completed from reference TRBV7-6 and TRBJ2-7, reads GAGVSQSPRYKVTKRGQDVALRCDPISGHVSLYWYRQALGQGPEFLTYFNYEAQQDKSGLPNDRFSAERPEGSISTLTIQRTEQRDSAMYRCASSSGTGYEQYFGPGTRLTVT.